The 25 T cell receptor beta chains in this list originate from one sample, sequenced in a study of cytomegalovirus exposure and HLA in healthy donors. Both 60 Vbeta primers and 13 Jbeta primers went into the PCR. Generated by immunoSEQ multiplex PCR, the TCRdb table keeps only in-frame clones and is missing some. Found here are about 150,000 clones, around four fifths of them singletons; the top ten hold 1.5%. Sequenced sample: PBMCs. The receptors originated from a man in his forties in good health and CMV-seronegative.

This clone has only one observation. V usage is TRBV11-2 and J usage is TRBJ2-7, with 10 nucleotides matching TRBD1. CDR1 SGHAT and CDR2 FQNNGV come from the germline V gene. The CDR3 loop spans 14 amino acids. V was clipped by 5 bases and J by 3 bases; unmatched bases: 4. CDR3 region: CASSAGQGGYEQYF. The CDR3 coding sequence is TGTGCCAGCAGCGCCGGACAGGGGGGCTACGAGCAGTACTTC.

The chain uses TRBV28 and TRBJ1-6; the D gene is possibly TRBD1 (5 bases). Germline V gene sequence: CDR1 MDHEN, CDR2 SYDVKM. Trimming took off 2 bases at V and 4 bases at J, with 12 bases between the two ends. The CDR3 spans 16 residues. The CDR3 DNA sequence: TGTGCCAGCAGTTTAGCCGGGACTCCATATAATTCACCCCTCCACTTT. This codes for CASSLAGTPYNSPLHF.

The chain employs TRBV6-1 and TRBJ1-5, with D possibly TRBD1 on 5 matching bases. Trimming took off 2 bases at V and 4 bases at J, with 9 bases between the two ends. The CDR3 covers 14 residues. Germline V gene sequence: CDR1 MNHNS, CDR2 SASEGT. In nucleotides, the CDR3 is TGTGCCAGCAGTGAAAGGGCAGGGAATCAGCCCCAGCATTTT. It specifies CASSERAGNQPQHF.

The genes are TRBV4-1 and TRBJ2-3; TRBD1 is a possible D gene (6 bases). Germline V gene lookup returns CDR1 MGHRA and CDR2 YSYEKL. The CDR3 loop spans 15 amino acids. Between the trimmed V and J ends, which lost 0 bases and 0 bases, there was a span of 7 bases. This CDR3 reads CASSQDDRSTDTQYF. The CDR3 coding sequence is TGCGCCAGCAGCCAAGATGACAGGAGCACAGATACGCAGTATTTT.

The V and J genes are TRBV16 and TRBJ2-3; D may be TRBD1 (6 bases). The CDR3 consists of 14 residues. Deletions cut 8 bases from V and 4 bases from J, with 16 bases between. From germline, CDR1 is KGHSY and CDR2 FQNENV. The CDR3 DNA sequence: TGTGCCAGCGACTCTGGGGGCGGGTCAGATACGCAGTATTTT. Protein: CASDSGGGSDTQYF.

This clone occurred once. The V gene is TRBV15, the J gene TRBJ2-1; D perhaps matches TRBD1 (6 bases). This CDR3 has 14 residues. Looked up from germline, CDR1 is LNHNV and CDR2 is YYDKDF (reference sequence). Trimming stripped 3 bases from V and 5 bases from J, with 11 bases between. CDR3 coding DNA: TGTGCCACCAGCAGCAGGCAGGGGAACAATGAGCAGTTCTTC. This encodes CATSSRQGNNEQFF.

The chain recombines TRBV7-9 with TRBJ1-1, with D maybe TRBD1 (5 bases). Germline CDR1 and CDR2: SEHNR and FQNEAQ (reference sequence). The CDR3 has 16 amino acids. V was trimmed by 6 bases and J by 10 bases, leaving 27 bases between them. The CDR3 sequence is CASSWGGVKYFLGAFF. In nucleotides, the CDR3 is TGTGCCAGCAGTTGGGGGGGGGTTAAGTATTTCCTTGGAGCTTTCTTT.

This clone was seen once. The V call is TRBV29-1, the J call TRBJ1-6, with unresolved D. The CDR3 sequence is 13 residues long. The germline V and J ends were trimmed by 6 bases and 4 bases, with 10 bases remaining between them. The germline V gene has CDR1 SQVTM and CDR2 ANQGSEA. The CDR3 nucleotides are TGCAGCGTGGCGGAAACTTATAATTCACCCCTCCACTTT. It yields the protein CSVAETYNSPLHF. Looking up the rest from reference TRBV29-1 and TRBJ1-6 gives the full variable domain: SAVISQKPSRDICQRGTSLTIQCQVDSQVTMMFWYRQQPGQSLTLIATANQGSEATYESGFVIDKFPISRPNLTFSTLTVSNMSPEDSSIYLCSVAETYNSPLHFGNGTRLTVT.

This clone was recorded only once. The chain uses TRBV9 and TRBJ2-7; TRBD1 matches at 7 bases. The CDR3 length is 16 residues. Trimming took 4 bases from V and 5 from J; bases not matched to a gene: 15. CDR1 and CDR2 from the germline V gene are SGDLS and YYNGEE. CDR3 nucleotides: TGTGCCAGCAGCCCCCAGGGGCGACAGGGTCCAAACGAGCAGTACTTC. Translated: CASSPQGRQGPNEQYF.

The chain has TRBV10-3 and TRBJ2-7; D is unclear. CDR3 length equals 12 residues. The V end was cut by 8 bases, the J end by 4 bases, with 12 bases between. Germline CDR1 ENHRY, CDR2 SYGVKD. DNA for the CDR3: TGTGCCATCGCCGAGGTCCCGTACGAGCAGTACTTC. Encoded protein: CAIAEVPYEQYF.

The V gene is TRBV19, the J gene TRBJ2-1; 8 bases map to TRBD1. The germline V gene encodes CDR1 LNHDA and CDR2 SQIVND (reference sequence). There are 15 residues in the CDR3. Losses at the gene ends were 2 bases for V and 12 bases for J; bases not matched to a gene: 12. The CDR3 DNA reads TGTGCCAGTAGTATAAGCCGGGACAGGTCTCTTGGGCAGTTCTTC. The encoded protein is CASSISRDRSLGQFF.

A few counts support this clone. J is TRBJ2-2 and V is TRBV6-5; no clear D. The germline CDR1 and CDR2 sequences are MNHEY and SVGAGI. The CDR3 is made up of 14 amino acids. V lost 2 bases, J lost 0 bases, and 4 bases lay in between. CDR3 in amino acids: CASSYVTNTGELFF. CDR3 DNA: TGTGCCAGCAGTTACGTCACGAACACCGGGGAGCTGTTTTTT.

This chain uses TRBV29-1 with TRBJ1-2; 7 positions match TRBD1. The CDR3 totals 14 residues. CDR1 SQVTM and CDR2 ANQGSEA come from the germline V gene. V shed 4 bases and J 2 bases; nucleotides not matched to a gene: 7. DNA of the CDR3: TGCAGCGTTGTGGCGCAACAGGGGAACTATGGCTACACCTTC. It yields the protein CSVVAQQGNYGYTF.

CDR3 coding DNA: TGTGCCAGTAGTATGACAGGGGGAGATACGCAGTATTTT. Its protein is CASSMTGGDTQYF. J is TRBJ2-3 and V is TRBV19, with 9 bases that match TRBD1. This CDR3 contains 13 residues. J lost 5 bases, V lost 3 bases, and 0 bases had no gene match. Germline lookup yields CDR1 LNHDA and CDR2 SQIVND (reference sequence).

The CDR3 protein is CASSQDRGGDTQYF. CDR3 nucleotide sequence: TGTGCCAGCAGCCAGGACAGGGGGGGAGATACGCAGTATTTT. The V gene is TRBV11-2, the J gene TRBJ2-3; 10 bases match TRBD1. Germline V gene lookup returns CDR1 SGHAT and CDR2 FQNNGV. Trimming took 5 bases from V and 5 from J; bases not matched to a gene: 4. This CDR3 contains 14 residues.

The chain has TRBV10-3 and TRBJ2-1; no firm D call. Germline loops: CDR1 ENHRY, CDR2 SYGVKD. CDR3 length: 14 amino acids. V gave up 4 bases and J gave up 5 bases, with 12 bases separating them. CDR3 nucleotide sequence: TGTGCCATCAGTGGGTTGGCCGCCAACAATGAGCAGTTCTTC. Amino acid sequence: CAISGLAANNEQFF.

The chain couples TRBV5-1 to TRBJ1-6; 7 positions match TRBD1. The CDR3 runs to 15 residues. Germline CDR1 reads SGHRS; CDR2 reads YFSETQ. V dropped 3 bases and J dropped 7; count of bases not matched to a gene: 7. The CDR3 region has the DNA TGCGCCAGCAGCTATAATACAGGGGCCAATTCACCCCTCCACTTT. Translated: CASSYNTGANSPLHF.

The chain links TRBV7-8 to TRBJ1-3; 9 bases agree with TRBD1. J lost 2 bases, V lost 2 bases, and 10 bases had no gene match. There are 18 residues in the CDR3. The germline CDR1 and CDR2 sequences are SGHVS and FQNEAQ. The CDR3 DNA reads TGTGCCAGCAGCTTAATTCAGACGACAGGGGGACCTGGAAACACCATATATTTT. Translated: CASSLIQTTGGPGNTIYF.

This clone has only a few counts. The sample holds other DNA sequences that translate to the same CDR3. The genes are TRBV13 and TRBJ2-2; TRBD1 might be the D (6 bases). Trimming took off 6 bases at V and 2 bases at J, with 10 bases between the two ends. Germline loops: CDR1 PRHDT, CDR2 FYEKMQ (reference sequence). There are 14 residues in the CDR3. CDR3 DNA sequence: TGTGCCAGCAGTTGGACAGTAAACACCGGGGAGCTGTTTTTT. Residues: CASSWTVNTGELFF.

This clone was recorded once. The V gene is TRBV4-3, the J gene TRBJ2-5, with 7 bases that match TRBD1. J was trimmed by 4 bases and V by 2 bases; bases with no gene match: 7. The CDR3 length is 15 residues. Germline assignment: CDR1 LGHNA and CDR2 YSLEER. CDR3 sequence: CASSQQTGVPETQYF. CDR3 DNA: TGCGCCAGCAGCCAACAAACAGGGGTACCAGAGACCCAGTACTTC.

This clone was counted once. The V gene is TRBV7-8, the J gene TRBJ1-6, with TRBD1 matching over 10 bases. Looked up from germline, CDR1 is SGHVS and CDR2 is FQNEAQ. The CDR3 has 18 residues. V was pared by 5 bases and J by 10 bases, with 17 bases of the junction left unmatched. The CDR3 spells CASSLRQGALPIWSPLHF. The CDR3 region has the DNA TGTGCCAGCAGCCTTCGACAGGGGGCCCTGCCGATTTGGTCACCCCTCCACTTT.

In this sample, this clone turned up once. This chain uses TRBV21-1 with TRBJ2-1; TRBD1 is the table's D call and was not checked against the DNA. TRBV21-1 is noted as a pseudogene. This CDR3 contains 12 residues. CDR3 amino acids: CASSNGLYEQFF. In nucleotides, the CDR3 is TGTGCCAGCAGCAATGGGCTATATGAGCAGTTCTTC.

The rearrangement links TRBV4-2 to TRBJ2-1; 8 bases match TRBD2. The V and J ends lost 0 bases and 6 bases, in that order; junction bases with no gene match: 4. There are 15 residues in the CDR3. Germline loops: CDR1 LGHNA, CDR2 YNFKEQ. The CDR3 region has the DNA TGTGCCAGCAGCCAAGACGGGAGGGCGGCCAATGAGCAGTTCTTC. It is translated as CASSQDGRAANEQFF.

CDR3 in DNA: TGTGCCACCAGCAGCACGGACAGGGAGATTCCACAGGGGTATTTT. It yields the protein CATSSTDREIPQGYF. The chain carries TRBV15 and TRBJ2-3, with TRBD1 matching over 8 bases. The CDR3 spans 15 residues. In germline, CDR1 is LNHNV, CDR2 YYDKDF (reference sequence). Trimming cost V 3 bases and J 14 bases; bases outside gene matches: 16.

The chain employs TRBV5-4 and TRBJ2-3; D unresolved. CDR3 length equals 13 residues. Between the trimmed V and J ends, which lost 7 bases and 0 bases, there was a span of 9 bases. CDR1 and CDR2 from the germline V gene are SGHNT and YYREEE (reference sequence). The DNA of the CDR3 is TGTGCCAGCCGCAGGTATAGCACAGATACGCAGTATTTT. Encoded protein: CASRRYSTDTQYF.